This T cell receptor beta chain stems from a study of PD-L1 blockade in urothelial cancer listed by TCRdb under 2017. Some background on the complete study: Therapy was started in the mid-2010s for all patients, and atezolizumab 1,200 mg was administered intravenously every 3 weeks. In the same patients, whole exome sequencing and RNA sequencing of pretreatment tumors were performed in addition to TCR sequencing. Blood samples gave a median of approximately 150,000 T cells and 80,000 or so unique TCRs, with a median clonality of approximately 0.08. Durable clinical benefit was defined as progression-free survival longer than 6 months, and TCR features were also tested against progression-free and overall survival. Pretreatment tumor samples, along with matched peripheral blood serially collected before and after atezolizumab treatment, were subjected to TCR sequencing. Blood samples were analyzed at 3 weeks after treatment start (second dose) and at 6 weeks after treatment start. About 85% of the roughly 29 patients were identified as males with urothelial cancer of bladder origin, and a prior smoking history was reported by 18 of 29 patients. An ECOG performance status of 0 or 1 was recorded for the patients, and 0 to 3 prior chemotherapy regimens had been received by the patients. The study was an exploratory multi-omic analysis of somatic, immune and clinical correlates of response to PD-L1 blockade with atezolizumab in urothelial cancer. Durable clinical benefit was achieved by nine patients but not by the remaining 20. Around 30 patients had pretreatment blood TCR-seq, about 25 had at least one posttreatment blood collection, and about 25 had tumor TCR-seq.

With regard to this clone: Its target antigen remains unknown. Per-base quality was not reported, and no clone a single base away is much larger than it.

Synthetic TCR analog templates were spiked into each PCR so that absolute template abundance could be estimated from read counts. TCRbeta CDR3 regions were amplified from genomic DNA with bias-controlled V and J gene primers using the immunoSEQ assay. Sequencing of rearranged TCRbeta segments was done at approximately 20X coverage. The study's processing was this. Sequencing errors were corrected by clustering, and CDR3s were annotated against IMGT so that V, D and J genes could be assigned. Only productive TCRbeta rearrangements were used in downstream analyses, excluding out-of-frame or stop-codon sequences. Clonality was calculated as one minus the Shannon entropy normalized by the log of the number of unique productive sequences. Clones differing between time points or between blood and tumor were identified by Fisher's exact test with Benjamini-Hochberg correction at adjusted p below 0.01. The table comes from immuneACCESS by way of TCRdb, which keeps in-frame sequences with V and J called. Part of the clones is missing from these tables; in studies checked, under half for an unresolved V gene and the rest for unknown reasons. That table supplies the V and J calls and clone size; D and trimming were determined from the DNA. The sample includes 48,000 or so clones, with more than 80% observed a single time. 8.8% of the sample rests with the top ten.

The full study reports these points: Because the sample size was small (n ≈ 28) and many of the analyses were exploratory, the results are meant to be hypothesis-generating. Patients with durable benefit showed greater expansion of tumor-associated TCR clones in peripheral blood 3 weeks after starting treatment (n ≈ 20, p = 0.022). Improved progression-free and overall survival was associated with having pretreatment peripheral blood TCR clonality below the median.

The time point label here, explained by the study, means: peripheral blood 6 weeks after treatment start. The cohort comprised nearly 30 patients with locally advanced or metastatic urothelial carcinoma treated at Memorial Sloan Kettering on a trial protocol. Peripheral blood mononuclear cells were collected pretreatment and during treatment, at between 1 and 8 total time points per patient. The Qiagen DNeasy Blood extraction kit was used to purify genomic DNA from total PBMCs and from tumor samples. PBMCs were collected pretreatment and during treatment and were isolated and stored as previously described. This TCR was recovered from a man aged 65-85 years with urothelial cancer. The starting material was PBMCs, obtained around atezolizumab (anti-PD-L1) treatment.

The DNA reads as follows: TGTGCCAGCAGCTTGGACAAAAGGGCTGGAGATACGCAGTATTTT. This translates into CASSLDKRAGDTQYF. The V and J segments used are TRBV11-2 and TRBJ2-3, with TRBD1 perhaps the D gene, on 5 matching bases. Counted from cysteine to phenylalanine, this CDR3 has 15 amino acids. Of the read, only the CDR3 DNA is kept; its 45 bases are in frame from base 1. V is pared back by 3 bases and J by 5 bases, with 15 bases lying between the germline termini. In the germline V gene, CDR1 corresponds to SGHAT and CDR2 to FQNNGV.